Listed here are 23 T cell receptor beta chains from one sample, sequenced in a study of cytomegalovirus exposure and HLA in healthy donors. The study ran its PCR with 60 Vbeta and 13 Jbeta primers. The method was immunoSEQ multiplex PCR; TCRdb's version includes in-frame clones alone and lacks a portion of them. Of roughly 100,000 clones in the sample, roughly 13% were seen once. Sequencing was done on a sample of PBMCs. The receptor set was obtained from a man aged 40-50 years in good health and CMV-seropositive.

The chain employs TRBV10-1 and TRBJ2-5, with 7 bases aligning to TRBD1. The germline V gene encodes CDR1 WNHNN and CDR2 SYGVQD (reference sequence). The CDR3 loop spans 16 amino acids. Germline trimming cut 4 bases from V and 1 base from J; bases unmatched to any gene: 9. CDR3 DNA sequence: TGCGCCAGCAGTGTAGACAGGGCGGTTCCCCAAGAGACCCAGTACTTC. It encodes CASSVDRAVPQETQYF.

This clone was counted a few times. J is TRBJ1-2 and V is TRBV10-2; TRBD1 is a possible D gene (6 bases). The germline V and J ends were trimmed by 6 bases and 13 bases, with 21 bases remaining between them. CDR1 WSHSY and CDR2 SAAADI come from the germline V gene. The CDR3 runs 13 residues. The CDR3 DNA reads TGCGCCAGCAGGGAGACACACGGACAGCCCGGCACCTTC. The encoded protein is CASRETHGQPGTF.

Note on this clone: Other nucleotide sequences in the sample specify the same CDR3. The rearrangement links TRBV27 to TRBJ1-1; maybe TRBD1 (6 bases). The CDR3 runs 14 residues. CDR1 MNHEY and CDR2 SMNVEV come from the germline V gene (reference sequence). With 3 bases removed from V and 0 bases from J, the gap between germline ends came to 8 bases. The CDR3 nucleotides read TGTGCCAGCAGTTTGGGGGCCATGAACACTGAAGCTTTCTTT. It specifies CASSLGAMNTEAFF.

This clone was seen a few times. J is TRBJ1-2 and V is TRBV6-5; possibly TRBD1 for D (6 bases). There are 14 residues in the CDR3. In germline, CDR1 is MNHEY, CDR2 SVGAGI. Trimming removed 0 bases from V and 7 bases from J, with 12 bases in between. The CDR3 sequence: CASSYSGGQFGYTF. CDR3 nucleotides: TGTGCCAGCAGTTACTCGGGGGGGCAATTTGGCTACACCTTC.

A word on this clone: The junction does not match germline at one end; this may be a read error. This chain links TRBV7-2 with TRBJ1-2; D possibly corresponds to TRBD1 (5 bases). There are 13 residues in the CDR3. Germline assignment: CDR1 SGHTA and CDR2 FQGNSA. CDR3 protein: CASSLGEGYGYAF. CDR3 nucleotide sequence: TGTGCCAGCAGCTTGGGGGAGGGCTATGGCTACGCCTTC.

The chain joins TRBV7-9 to TRBJ1-2; D uncertain. CDR3 length equals 16 residues. V lost 5 bases to trimming and J lost 0 bases, with 16 bases between them. Per germline, CDR1 SEHNR and CDR2 FQNEAQ (reference sequence). The CDR3 protein is CASSTTGEESNYGYTF. CDR3 DNA sequence: TGTGCCAGCAGCACTACCGGGGAGGAGTCTAACTATGGCTACACCTTC.

The chain combines TRBV27 with TRBJ2-5; D perhaps matches TRBD1 (6 bases). Deletions cut 5 bases from V and 6 bases from J, with 16 bases between. Germline V gene sequence: CDR1 MNHEY, CDR2 SMNVEV (reference sequence). The CDR3 sequence is 14 residues long. In DNA form, the CDR3 reads TGTGCCAGCAGTCTCACGACAGGACGGAAGACCCAGTACTTC. Translating it yields CASSLTTGRKTQYF.

V usage is TRBV6-6 and J usage is TRBJ1-4; 7 positions agree with TRBD1. The CDR3 covers 13 residues. Per germline, CDR1 MNHNY and CDR2 SVGAGI (reference sequence). V was pared by 10 bases and J by 8 bases, with 10 bases of the junction left unmatched. The CDR3, as DNA: TGTGCCATCGGCAGGGGGGCCAGGGAAAAACTGTTTTTT. Encoded protein: CAIGRGAREKLFF.

The chain carries TRBV2 and TRBJ2-5, with D maybe TRBD1 (5 bases). The germline V gene encodes CDR1 SNHLY and CDR2 FYNNEI. V was pared by 7 bases and J by 4 bases, with 16 bases between. The CDR3 has 14 amino acids. CDR3 loop: CASTENQGIETQYF. CDR3 DNA: TGTGCCAGCACCGAGAATCAGGGAATAGAGACCCAGTACTTC.

This chain uses TRBV19 with TRBJ2-7, with 8 bases fitting TRBD2. The germline V gene has CDR1 LNHDA and CDR2 SQIVND (reference sequence). Trimming at V came to 8 bases and at J to 4 bases, leaving 10 bases not matched to a gene. The CDR3 extends over 14 amino acids. In nucleotides, the CDR3 is TGTGCCAGTGGTGACGGGACTAGATCATACGAGCAGTACTTC. Its protein is CASGDGTRSYEQYF. The full variable domain, rest sourced from reference TRBV19 and TRBJ2-7, is DGGITQSPKYLFRKEGQNVTLSCEQNLNHDAMYWYRQDPGQGLRLIYYSQIVNDFQKGDIAEGYSVSREKKESFPLTVTSAQKNPTAFYLCASGDGTRSYEQYFGPGTRLTVT.

The V call is TRBV6-1, the J call TRBJ2-7, with TRBD1 matching over 7 bases. The germline gives CDR1 MNHNS, CDR2 SASEGT. The V and J ends lost 4 bases and 4 bases, in that order; junction bases with no gene match: 10. CDR3 length equals 15 residues. CDR3 sequence: CASSAVRQGVYEQYF. The CDR3 region has the DNA TGTGCCAGCAGTGCGGTTCGGCAGGGGGTATACGAGCAGTACTTC.

The chain links TRBV27 to TRBJ2-1; 12 bases line up with TRBD2. The CDR3 totals 15 residues. The trim removed 2 bases at V and 7 bases at J, leaving 3 bases unmatched. The germline gives CDR1 MNHEY, CDR2 SMNVEV (reference sequence). The CDR3 DNA sequence: TGTGCCAGCAGTTTAACTAGCGGGAGGTATAATGAGCAGTTCTTC. Translation: CASSLTSGRYNEQFF.

The J gene is TRBJ1-1, the V gene TRBV10-2, with D tentatively TRBD1 (5 bases). The CDR3 contains 14 residues. Germline loops: CDR1 WSHSY, CDR2 SAAADI. Trimming shortened V by 4 bases and J by 1 base, and 10 bases separated the two germline ends. CDR3 in DNA: TGCGCCAGCAGTGGGGCAGGGTGGAACACTGAAGCTTTCTTT. It yields the protein CASSGAGWNTEAFF.

This clone has just a few counts. V gene TRBV5-5 combines with J gene TRBJ2-3; perhaps TRBD2 as D (6 bases). Germline lookup yields CDR1 SGHKS and CDR2 YYEKEE (reference sequence). V shed 4 bases and J shed 5 bases, with 8 bases lying between them. This CDR3 is built from 12 residues. Here the CDR3 DNA reads TGTGCCAGCAGCCTCGGGGGAGATACGCAGTATTTT. Translating it yields CASSLGGDTQYF.

The chain combines TRBV2 with TRBJ1-4; D possibly corresponds to TRBD1 (6 bases). The germline CDR1 and CDR2 sequences are SNHLY and FYNNEI. V lost 4 bases and J lost 6, with 12 bases in between. The CDR3 spans 14 residues. The CDR3 is CASSAIGGDEKLFF. The CDR3 DNA sequence: TGTGCCAGCAGTGCAATAGGGGGGGATGAAAAACTGTTTTTT.

This clone has more than one count but fewer than ten. The chain combines TRBV30 with TRBJ1-2; no definite D call. The CDR3 loop spans 12 amino acids. Trimming left V 2 bases short and J 0 bases short, with 4 bases between. CDR1 and CDR2 from the germline V gene are GTSNPN and SVGIG (reference sequence). The CDR3 nucleotides read TGTGCCTGGAGTCCATCTAACTATGGCTACACCTTC. Its translation is CAWSPSNYGYTF.

This rearrangement joins TRBV28 to TRBJ1-1; D is unresolved. Germline CDR1 MDHEN, CDR2 SYDVKM. The CDR3 contains 16 residues. The ends were cut back, 4 bases at V and 4 bases at J, with 19 bases in the middle. CDR3 residues: CASSSPTEGLSTEAFF. The CDR3 nucleotides are TGTGCCAGCAGTTCCCCAACTGAGGGTCTGAGCACTGAAGCTTTCTTT.

This chain joins TRBV15 and TRBJ2-3, with D tentatively TRBD2 (5 bases). Between the trimmed V and J ends, which lost 9 bases and 5 bases, there was a span of 18 bases. This CDR3 contains 14 residues. Germline lookup yields CDR1 LNHNV and CDR2 YYDKDF (reference sequence). The CDR3 here is CATGSSRYEDTQYF. CDR3 coding DNA: TGTGCCACTGGGAGTAGTCGATACGAAGATACGCAGTATTTT.

This clone was observed a handful of times. This rearrangement joins TRBV2 to TRBJ2-7; D remains unclear. The CDR3 has 17 residues. Germline-derived CDR1 and CDR2 are SNHLY and FYNNEI. The V gene lost 3 bases and the J gene lost 2 bases, with 20 bases spanning the gap. The CDR3 DNA follows: TGTGCCAGCAGTGATTTTCACCTGGCCAGGAAGACCTACGAGCAGTACTTC. Amino acids: CASSDFHLARKTYEQYF.

V and J are TRBV5-1 and TRBJ2-5; 12 positions agree with TRBD2. This CDR3 has 15 amino acids. V shed 7 bases, J shed 4 bases, and the junction held 8 bases outside the gene matches. Germline loops: CDR1 SGHRS, CDR2 YFSETQ. CDR3 sequence reads: CASGGLAGRSETQYF. The CDR3, as DNA: TGCGCCAGCGGGGGACTAGCGGGCCGATCAGAGACCCAGTACTTC. Looking up the rest from reference TRBV5-1 and TRBJ2-5 gives the full variable domain: KAGVTQTPRYLIKTRGQQVTLSCSPISGHRSVSWYQQTPGQGLQFLFEYFSETQRNKGNFPGRFSGRQFSNSRSEMNVSTLELGDSALYLCASGGLAGRSETQYFGPGTRLLVL.

This clone has only a few counts. The rearrangement joins TRBV30 to TRBJ2-7; 9 bases align to TRBD2. Germline V gene sequence: CDR1 GTSNPN, CDR2 SVGIG (reference sequence). V lost 3 bases to trimming and J lost 4 bases; unmatched junction nucleotides: 19. The CDR3 is 18 amino acids. This chain's CDR3 is CAWSRTPLASGIEYEQYF. DNA of the CDR3: TGTGCCTGGAGCCGTACGCCGTTGGCTAGCGGGATAGAGTACGAGCAGTACTTC.

The CDR3 bases are TGTGCCAGCAGCTCGCAGGGGGCCCCCAATCAGCCCCAGCATTTT. It encodes CASSSQGAPNQPQHF. The chain uses TRBV7-9 and TRBJ1-5; 8 bases agree with TRBD1. The CDR3 is 15 residues long. Germline loops: CDR1 SEHNR, CDR2 FQNEAQ (reference sequence). Trimming took 4 bases from V and 3 from J; bases not matched to a gene: 5.

The chain couples TRBV29-1 to TRBJ1-2; D perhaps matches TRBD1 (5 bases). CDR3 size: 11 residues. The germline V gene has CDR1 SQVTM and CDR2 ANQGSEA. In nucleotides, the CDR3 is TGCAGTGCCGACAGCGTCTATGGCTACACCTTC. It codes for CSADSVYGYTF.